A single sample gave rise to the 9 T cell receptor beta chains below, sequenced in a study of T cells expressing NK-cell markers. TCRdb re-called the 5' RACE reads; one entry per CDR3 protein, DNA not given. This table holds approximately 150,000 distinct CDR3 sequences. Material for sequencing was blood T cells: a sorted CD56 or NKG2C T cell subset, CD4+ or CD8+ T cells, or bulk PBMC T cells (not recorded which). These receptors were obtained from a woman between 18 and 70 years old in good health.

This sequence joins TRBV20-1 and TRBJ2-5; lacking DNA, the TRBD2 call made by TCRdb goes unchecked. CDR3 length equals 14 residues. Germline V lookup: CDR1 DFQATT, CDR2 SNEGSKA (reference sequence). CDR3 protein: CSASVGGSGETQYF.

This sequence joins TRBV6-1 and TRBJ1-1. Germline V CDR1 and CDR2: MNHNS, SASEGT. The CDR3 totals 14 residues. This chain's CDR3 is CASSLENKNTEAFF.

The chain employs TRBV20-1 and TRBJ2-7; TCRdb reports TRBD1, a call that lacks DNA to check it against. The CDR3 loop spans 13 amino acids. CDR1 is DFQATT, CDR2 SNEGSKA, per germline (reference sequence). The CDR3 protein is CSANRDGTYEQYF.

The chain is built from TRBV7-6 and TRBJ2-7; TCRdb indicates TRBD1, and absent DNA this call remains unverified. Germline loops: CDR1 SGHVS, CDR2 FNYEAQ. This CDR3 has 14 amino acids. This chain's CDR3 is CASSLEGDGYEQYF.

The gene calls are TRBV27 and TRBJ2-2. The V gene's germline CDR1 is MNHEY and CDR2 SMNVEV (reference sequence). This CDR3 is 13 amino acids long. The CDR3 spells CASSLSGAGELFF.

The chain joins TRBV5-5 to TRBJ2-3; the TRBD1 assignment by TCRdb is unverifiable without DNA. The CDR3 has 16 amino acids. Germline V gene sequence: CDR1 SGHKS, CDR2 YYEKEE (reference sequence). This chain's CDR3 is CASSRRPGSQPDTQYF.

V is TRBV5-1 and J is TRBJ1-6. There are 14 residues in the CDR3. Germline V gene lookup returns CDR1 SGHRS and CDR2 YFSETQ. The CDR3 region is CASSLGGTNSPLHF.

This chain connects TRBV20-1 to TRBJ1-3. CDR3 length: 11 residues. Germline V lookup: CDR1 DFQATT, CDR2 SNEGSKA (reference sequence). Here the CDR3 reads CSARSGNTIYF.

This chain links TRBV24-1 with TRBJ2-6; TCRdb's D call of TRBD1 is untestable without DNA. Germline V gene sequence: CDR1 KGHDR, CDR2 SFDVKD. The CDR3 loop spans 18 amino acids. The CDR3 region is CATSARDRGTSGANVLTF.